The 13 T cell receptor beta chains given below trace back to one sample, sequenced in a study of identical twins. TCRdb recomputed calls from the 5' RACE reads with MiXCR, one row per CDR3 protein. This sample carries 420,000 or so distinct CDR3 sequences, approximately 17% of them seen once, and the ten largest clones take 12%. Sequenced sample: naive T cells sorted from blood. These receptors came from a middle-aged man in good health.

There are many counts of this clonotype. This chain links TRBV6-2 or TRBV6-3 with TRBJ1-4; D unclear. The CDR3 totals 13 residues. CDR1 and CDR2 from the germline V gene are MNHEY and SVGEGT. The ends were cut back, 0 bases at V and 3 bases at J, with 2 bases in the middle. DNA for the CDR3: TGTGCCAGCAGTTACTCGTCTAATGAAAAACTGTTTTTT. It specifies CASSYSSNEKLFF.

V gene TRBV5-1 combines with J gene TRBJ2-4; 14 positions agree with TRBD2. J was trimmed by 3 bases and V by 4 bases; bases with no gene match: 3. Per the germline V gene, CDR1 is SGHRS and CDR2 is YFSETQ. The CDR3 has 16 amino acids. The CDR3 coding sequence is TGCGCCAGCAGCCCGGGGACTAGCGGGAGCAAAAACATTCAGTACTTC. Translated: CASSPGTSGSKNIQYF.

The chain couples TRBV2 to TRBJ1-2; D remains ambiguous. The CDR3 spans 15 residues. Trimming took off 6 bases at V and 1 base at J, with 15 bases between the two ends. CDR1 is SNHLY and CDR2 is FYNNEI in the germline V gene. Here the CDR3 reads CASRARTGINYGYTF. The CDR3 DNA reads TGTGCCAGCAGGGCCCGGACTGGAATTAACTATGGCTACACCTTC.

This clonotype was detected only a few times. The chain is built from TRBV5-1 and TRBJ1-5, with TRBD1 matching 8 bases. CDR3 size: 17 residues. V gave up 0 bases and J gave up 5 bases; unmatched junction bases: 10. Germline V gives CDR1 SGHRS, CDR2 YFSETQ. This chain's CDR3 is CASSLGGTGPLDQPQHF. CDR3 nucleotides: TGCGCCAGCAGCTTGGGTGGGACAGGTCCTTTGGATCAGCCCCAGCATTTT. The full variable domain, completed using reference TRBV5-1 and TRBJ1-5, is KAGVTQTPRYLIKTRGQQVTLSCSPISGHRSVSWYQQTPGQGLQFLFEYFSETQRNKGNFPGRFSGRQFSNSRSEMNVSTLELGDSALYLCASSLGGTGPLDQPQHFGDGTRLSIL.

The chain recombines TRBV28 with TRBJ2-3; 10 bases agree with TRBD1. The CDR3 covers 15 residues. Germline trimming cut 7 bases from V and 2 bases from J; bases unmatched to any gene: 6. Germline assignment: CDR1 MDHEN and CDR2 SYDVKM. The CDR3 DNA is TGTGCCAGCATATCGACAGGGGGCTACACAGATACGCAGTATTTT. This codes for CASISTGGYTDTQYF.

This clonotype showed up just a few times. The chain uses TRBV5-1 and TRBJ2-5; unclear D gene. Trimming took 4 bases from V and 3 from J, leaving 13 bases between them. The germline V gene has CDR1 SGHRS and CDR2 YFSETQ. The length of the CDR3 is 14 residues. CDR3 nucleotide sequence: TGCGCCAGCAGCCTGGCCCAGCTTGAAGAGACCCAGTACTTC. Translation: CASSLAQLEETQYF. The full variable domain, in which reference TRBV5-1 and TRBJ2-5 provide the parts outside the CDR3, is KAGVTQTPRYLIKTRGQQVTLSCSPISGHRSVSWYQQTPGQGLQFLFEYFSETQRNKGNFPGRFSGRQFSNSRSEMNVSTLELGDSALYLCASSLAQLEETQYFGPGTRLLVL.

This clonotype showed up just a few times. The rearrangement uses TRBV10-3 and TRBJ2-1; perhaps TRBD2 as D (6 bases). CDR3 size: 16 residues. The germline CDR1 and CDR2 sequences are ENHRY and SYGVKD. V was pared by 0 bases and J by 3 bases, with 12 bases between. CDR3 sequence (DNA): TGTGCCATCAGTGAGTCGATCCGGGAGCGCTACAATGAGCAGTTCTTC. Protein product: CAISESIRERYNEQFF.

The chain uses TRBV5-1 and TRBJ2-5; 8 nucleotides agree with TRBD1. Germline lookup yields CDR1 SGHRS and CDR2 YFSETQ. Losses at the gene ends were 4 bases for V and 1 base for J; bases not matched to a gene: 6. The CDR3 is 15 amino acids. The CDR3 protein is CASSARTGPQETQYF. The CDR3 region has the DNA TGCGCCAGCAGCGCACGGACAGGGCCCCAAGAGACCCAGTACTTC.

This sequence joins TRBV6-2 or TRBV6-3 and TRBJ2-5; 11 positions agree with TRBD1. Trimming removed 2 bases from V and 10 bases from J; junction bases left unmatched: 3. The CDR3 totals 13 residues. Per germline, CDR1 MNHEY and CDR2 SVGEGT. CDR3 sequence reads: CASSYGQGAVQYF. The DNA for the CDR3 is TGTGCCAGCAGTTACGGACAGGGGGCTGTCCAGTACTTC.

This chain uses TRBV9 with TRBJ2-3; D might be TRBD1 or TRBD2, each matching 5 bases. The CDR3 is 17 amino acids. Between the trimmed V and J ends, which lost 0 bases and 6 bases, there was a span of 20 bases. Germline-derived CDR1 and CDR2 are SGDLS and YYNGEE. CDR3 bases: TGTGCCAGCAGCGTAGGGGGAATTCGGGACGACCAGGATACGCAGTATTTT. Encoded protein: CASSVGGIRDDQDTQYF.

This clonotype was picked up one time. The CDR3 coding sequence is TGTGCCAGCAGTTCGCGACAGGGGTACACCGGGGAGCTGTTTTTT. It encodes CASSSRQGYTGELFF. V gene TRBV28 combines with J gene TRBJ2-2, with TRBD1 matching 8 bases. J gave up 3 bases and V 4 bases, and 4 bases lay outside the gene matches. Per the germline V gene, CDR1 is MDHEN and CDR2 is SYDVKM. This CDR3 spans 15 amino acids.

Only a few counts were recorded for this clonotype. The chain combines TRBV6-1 with TRBJ2-4; tentatively, D is TRBD2 (5 bases). Germline-derived CDR1 and CDR2 are MNHNS and SASEGT. The CDR3 extends over 16 amino acids. Trimming pared 3 bases from V and 0 bases from J, leaving 12 bases between. The CDR3 DNA follows: TGTGCCAGCAGTGACGACGGACTGCTAGCCAAAAACATTCAGTACTTC. Translated: CASSDDGLLAKNIQYF.

This chain joins TRBV29-1 and TRBJ2-5; 7 bases are a match to TRBD1. The CDR3 extends over 13 amino acids. V was pared by 6 bases and J by 5 bases, with 9 bases of the junction left unmatched. Germline V CDR1 and CDR2: SQVTM, ANQGSEA. The CDR3 loop reads CSVGDSPGETQYF. The CDR3 DNA reads TGCAGCGTGGGGGACAGCCCCGGGGAGACCCAGTACTTC. Together with reference TRBV29-1 and TRBJ2-5, the CDR3 gives the full variable domain: SAVISQKPSRDICQRGTSLTIQCQVDSQVTMMFWYRQQPGQSLTLIATANQGSEATYESGFVIDKFPISRPNLTFSTLTVSNMSPEDSSIYLCSVGDSPGETQYFGPGTRLLVL.